The sequence of this TCR beta chain was determined in a study of cytomegalovirus exposure and HLA in healthy donors. Losses at the gene ends were 8 bases for V and 7 bases for J; bases not matched to a gene: 5. The CDR3 spans 12 residues. CDR1 SNHLY and CDR2 FYNNEI come from the germline V gene. In regard to this clone: Its matching antigen is unknown.

PCR used 60 Vbeta primers and 13 Jbeta primers. Repertoires were generated with immunoSEQ multiplex PCR, while TCRdb's copy carries only in-frame clones and drops some. The repertoire holds 110,000 to 150,000 clones, approximately 79% seen once, with 1.2% in the top ten. Overall study results and limits: In vitro work confirmed that a few CMV-associated chains recognize CMV antigens. Earlier analysis found most TCR beta V segments productive about 87% or about 30% of the time. Reports described diagnosis of cytomegalovirus status by the classifier as highly specific and sensitive. CMV serostatus was the sole immune exposure data available.

This chain joins TRBV2 and TRBJ2-1; 7 bases are shared with TRBD2. The source is a female donor in good health and CMV-seronegative. What was sequenced was PBMCs. As DNA, the CDR3 is TGTGCCAGCGGGGGGGAGGGAAATGAGCAGTTCTTC. As protein: CASGGEGNEQFF. The variable domain in full, with the rest retrieved from reference TRBV2 and TRBJ2-1, is EPEVTQTPSHQVTQMGQEVILRCVPISNHLYFYWYRQILGQKVEFLVSFYNNEISEKSEIFDDQFSVERPDGSNFTLKIRSTKLEDSAMYFCASGGEGNEQFFGPGTRLTVL.